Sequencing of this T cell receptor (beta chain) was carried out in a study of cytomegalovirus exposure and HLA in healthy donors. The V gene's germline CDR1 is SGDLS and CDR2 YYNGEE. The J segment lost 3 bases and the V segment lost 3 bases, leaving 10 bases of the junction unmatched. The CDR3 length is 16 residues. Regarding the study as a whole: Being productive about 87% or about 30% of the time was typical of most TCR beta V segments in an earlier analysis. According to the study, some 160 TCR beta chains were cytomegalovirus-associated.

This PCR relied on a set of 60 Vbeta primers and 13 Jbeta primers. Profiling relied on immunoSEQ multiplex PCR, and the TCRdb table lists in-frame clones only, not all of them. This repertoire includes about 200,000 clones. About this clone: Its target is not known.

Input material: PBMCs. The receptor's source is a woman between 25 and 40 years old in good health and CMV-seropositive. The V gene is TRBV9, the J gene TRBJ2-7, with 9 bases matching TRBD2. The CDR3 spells CASSAGSSGSVYEQYF. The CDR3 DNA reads TGTGCCAGCAGCGCCGGGAGTAGCGGGAGTGTCTACGAGCAGTACTTC.